The 27 T cell receptor beta chains reported below all come from one sample, sequenced in a study of T cell repertoires in ileal Crohn's disease. Data came from immunoSEQ multiplex PCR; TCRdb stores just in-frame clones and leaves some out. Of 9,500 to 13,000 clones listed, about 76% were seen once; the top ten hold more than 4%. The sample consisted of ileal tissue. The source of these receptors is an adult with Crohn's disease.

This chain uses TRBV5-1 with TRBJ1-1, with 9 bases fitting TRBD1. CDR1 and CDR2 from the germline V gene are SGHRS and YFSETQ. V gave up 4 bases and J gave up 6 bases; unmatched junction bases: 10. The CDR3 consists of 15 residues. Here the CDR3 reads CASSPRTGEEAEAFF. DNA of the CDR3: TGCGCCAGCAGCCCAAGGACAGGGGAGGAGGCTGAAGCTTTCTTT. Drawing the rest from reference TRBV5-1 and TRBJ1-1, the complete variable domain is KAGVTQTPRYLIKTRGQQVTLSCSPISGHRSVSWYQQTPGQGLQFLFEYFSETQRNKGNFPGRFSGRQFSNSRSEMNVSTLELGDSALYLCASSPRTGEEAEAFFGQGTRLTVV.

The chain carries TRBV5-5 and TRBJ1-2; 7 bases agree with TRBD1. The germline V gene has CDR1 SGHKS and CDR2 YYEKEE (reference sequence). CDR3 size: 14 residues. With V trimmed by 4 bases and J by 4 bases, 7 bases remained unmatched. This CDR3 is CASSPTGDGYGYTF. CDR3 DNA sequence: TGTGCCAGCAGCCCTACAGGGGACGGCTATGGCTACACCTTC.

The chain joins TRBV6-5 to TRBJ2-7, with unresolved D. Trimming removed 4 bases from V and 5 bases from J, with 6 bases in between. The length of the CDR3 is 11 residues. CDR1 MNHEY and CDR2 SVGAGI come from the germline V gene. The CDR3 DNA reads TGTGCCAGCAGTTTTATCCACGAGCAGTACTTC. This codes for CASSFIHEQYF.

The chain carries TRBV19 and TRBJ1-1; weak D call: TRBD1 (6 bases). V was shortened by 2 bases and J by 1 base, with 14 bases between the two germline ends. This CDR3 is built from 16 residues. Germline CDR1 reads LNHDA; CDR2 reads SQIVND (reference sequence). Here the CDR3 DNA reads TGTGCCAGTAGTATAAGTAGGGGGAGCGAGAACACTGAAGCTTTCTTT. As protein: CASSISRGSENTEAFF.

This clone has only one observation. V usage is TRBV5-1 and J usage is TRBJ2-5; 9 bases agree with TRBD2. The germline CDR1 and CDR2 sequences are SGHRS and YFSETQ. The trim removed 4 bases at V and 5 bases at J, leaving 15 bases unmatched. The CDR3 runs to 17 residues. The CDR3 sequence is CASSAPASGDYAETQYF. The DNA of the CDR3 is TGCGCCAGCAGCGCGCCCGCTAGCGGGGATTATGCGGAGACCCAGTACTTC.

This clone was seen only a few times. The CDR3 DNA reads TGTGCCAGCAGCGACGGACAGCATCGGCTAGGGAACACCATATATTTT. This encodes CASSDGQHRLGNTIYF. V is TRBV5-8 and J is TRBJ1-3; tentatively, D is TRBD1 (6 bases). Trimming took off 4 bases at V and 7 bases at J, with 21 bases between the two ends. The germline V gene encodes CDR1 SGHTS and CDR2 YDEGEE. The CDR3 consists of 16 residues.

The chain recombines TRBV12-5 with TRBJ1-3; a weak D match, TRBD1 (5 bases). The length of the CDR3 is 15 residues. Looked up from germline, CDR1 is LGHNT and CDR2 is FRNRAP. V gave up 1 base and J gave up 3 bases, with 10 bases separating them. The CDR3 here is CASGLGQGLGNTIYF. DNA for the CDR3: TGTGCTAGTGGTTTGGGGCAGGGTCTTGGAAACACCATATATTTT.

The J gene is TRBJ2-1, the V gene TRBV6-1; 7 positions match TRBD2. With V trimmed by 3 bases and J by 7 bases, 6 bases remained unmatched. CDR3 length: 14 amino acids. Germline V gives CDR1 MNHNS, CDR2 SASEGT. The CDR3, as DNA: TGTGCCAGCAGTGACTTAGGGGAGGGGAATGAGCAGTTCTTC. It specifies CASSDLGEGNEQFF.

The chain recombines TRBV7-9 with TRBJ1-2, with D maybe TRBD1 (6 bases). The CDR3 runs to 12 residues. Germline values: CDR1 SEHNR, CDR2 FQNEAQ (reference sequence). The germline V and J ends were trimmed by 5 bases and 4 bases, with 8 bases remaining between them. The CDR3 sequence: CASSAGVYGYTF. CDR3 coding DNA: TGTGCCAGCAGCGCAGGGGTCTATGGCTACACCTTC.

In its sample, this clone was seen a few times. The rearrangement uses TRBV5-4 and TRBJ1-2; D uncertain. Trimming pared 2 bases from V and 5 bases from J, leaving 13 bases between. Germline values: CDR1 SGHNT, CDR2 YYREEE (reference sequence). The length of the CDR3 is 14 residues. The CDR3 protein is CASSLVRLRYGYTF. The CDR3 region has the DNA TGTGCCAGCAGCTTAGTCAGGTTGAGATATGGCTACACCTTC.

V and J are TRBV18 and TRBJ2-7; possible D gene TRBD1, 6 bases. With 1 base removed from V and 5 bases from J, the gap between germline ends came to 15 bases. This CDR3 comprises 15 residues. Germline V lookup: CDR1 KGHSH, CDR2 LQKENI. CDR3 sequence: CASSPLSQGDDEQYF. The CDR3 nucleotides read TGTGCCAGCTCACCACTTTCACAGGGTGACGACGAGCAGTACTTC.

This clone appeared a few times. The V call is TRBV11-2, the J call TRBJ2-4; TRBD1 might be the D (7 bases). The CDR3 loop spans 13 amino acids. Germline CDR1 SGHAT, CDR2 FQNNGV. V lost 5 bases to trimming and J lost 8 bases, with 13 bases between them. CDR3 sequence (DNA): TGTGCCAGCAGCACCGACAGGGAGGACATTCAGTACTTC. Translating it yields CASSTDREDIQYF.

This chain connects TRBV19 to TRBJ1-5; 8 bases are a match to TRBD1. CDR3 length: 15 residues. The V gene's germline CDR1 is LNHDA and CDR2 SQIVND (reference sequence). V was pared by 6 bases and J by 7 bases, with 11 bases of the junction left unmatched. The CDR3 region has the DNA TGTGCCAGTAGCTCACGAGTACAGGGGGGACAGCCCCAGCATTTT. Its translation: CASSSRVQGGQPQHF.

J is TRBJ2-5 and V is TRBV27; possibly TRBD2 for D (5 bases). There are 13 residues in the CDR3. Trimming shortened V by 3 bases and J by 6 bases, and 11 bases separated the two germline ends. Germline V CDR1 and CDR2: MNHEY, SMNVEV (reference sequence). Here the CDR3 DNA reads TGTGCCAGCAGTTTGAACGGGGTGAAGACCCAGTACTTC. Residues: CASSLNGVKTQYF.

The V gene is TRBV5-5, the J gene TRBJ1-2, with TRBD1 as a possible D gene (6 bases). The ends were cut back, 4 bases at V and 4 bases at J, with 17 bases in the middle. This CDR3 has 15 residues. Germline lookup yields CDR1 SGHKS and CDR2 YYEKEE (reference sequence). Here the CDR3 DNA reads TGTGCCAGCAGCCTTGCGGGGGCAGACGCCTATGGCTACACCTTC. Residues: CASSLAGADAYGYTF.

The chain links TRBV4-2 to TRBJ2-3; 9 bases fit TRBD2. The V and J ends lost 3 bases and 2 bases, in that order; junction bases with no gene match: 9. The CDR3 spans 17 residues. Per germline, CDR1 LGHNA and CDR2 YNFKEQ. CDR3 bases: TGTGCCAGCAGCCATATAGCGGGGGACCCCTACACAGATACGCAGTATTTT. It translates to CASSHIAGDPYTDTQYF.

The rearrangement uses TRBV27 and TRBJ1-1; 7 bases are a match to TRBD1. The CDR3 runs to 15 residues. Per germline, CDR1 MNHEY and CDR2 SMNVEV (reference sequence). V lost 5 bases to trimming and J lost 4 bases; unmatched junction nucleotides: 10. CDR3 DNA: TGTGCCAGCAGTCCGATCACAGGGGTGCGCACTGAAGCTTTCTTT. Translated: CASSPITGVRTEAFF.

The chain uses TRBV5-4 and TRBJ1-2; tentatively, D is TRBD1 (5 bases). Germline V gives CDR1 SGHNT, CDR2 YYREEE (reference sequence). V lost 1 base to trimming and J lost 1 base, with 8 bases between them. The CDR3 has 14 residues. CDR3 sequence: CASSLTGFNYGYTF. CDR3 coding DNA: TGTGCCAGCAGCTTGACAGGTTTTAACTATGGCTACACCTTC.

This clone has a handful of counts. V and J are TRBV5-4 and TRBJ2-3; no firm D call. The germline V gene encodes CDR1 SGHNT and CDR2 YYREEE (reference sequence). V lost 5 bases to trimming and J lost 0 bases, with 13 bases between them. The CDR3 loop spans 15 amino acids. The CDR3 protein is CASSFSISSTDTQYF. The CDR3 DNA reads as TGTGCCAGCAGTTTTAGTATCTCGAGCACAGATACGCAGTATTTT.

This chain joins TRBV11-2 and TRBJ1-3; D is ambiguous. Trimming pared 5 bases from V and 4 bases from J, leaving 15 bases between. Germline-derived CDR1 and CDR2 are SGHAT and FQNNGV. The CDR3 is 15 amino acids. CDR3 sequence (DNA): TGTGCCAGCAGCCTGAATAGAGGGAGCGGAAACACCATATATTTT. Protein: CASSLNRGSGNTIYF.

V gene TRBV19 combines with J gene TRBJ2-3; 7 bases match TRBD2. CDR3 length equals 14 residues. V lost 7 bases to trimming and J lost 2 bases; unmatched junction nucleotides: 6. Germline CDR1 reads LNHDA; CDR2 reads SQIVND (reference sequence). This CDR3 reads CASKPAGNTDTQYF. The CDR3 bases are TGTGCCAGTAAGCCAGCGGGGAACACAGATACGCAGTATTTT.

The chain couples TRBV6-5 to TRBJ2-5; the match to TRBD2 covers 10 bases. The J call could be wrong; TRBJ2-7 is a better fit for the DNA end. CDR3 size: 15 residues. Germline CDR1 and CDR2: MNHEY and SVGAGI. As DNA, the CDR3 is TGTGCCAGCAGTTACGCATCACTAGCGGGGTACGAGCAGTACTTC. Its protein is CASSYASLAGYEQYF.

A few counts support this clone. This chain uses TRBV29-1 with TRBJ2-1; the match to TRBD2 covers 9 bases. V was pared by 6 bases and J by 3 bases, with 3 bases of the junction left unmatched. The CDR3 extends over 13 amino acids. Germline V lookup: CDR1 SQVTM, CDR2 ANQGSEA. The CDR3 sequence: CSVSSGDYNEQFF. CDR3 coding DNA: TGCAGCGTGTCTAGCGGGGACTACAATGAGCAGTTCTTC.

The V and J genes are TRBV7-2 and TRBJ1-3; the match to TRBD1 covers 9 bases. Germline V lookup: CDR1 SGHTA, CDR2 FQGNSA. J was trimmed by 2 bases and V by 4 bases; bases with no gene match: 0. This CDR3 is 14 amino acids long. The CDR3 DNA reads as TGTGCCAGCAGCTGGGACAGGGCTGGAAACACCATATATTTT. It yields the protein CASSWDRAGNTIYF. Filled out from reference TRBV7-2 and TRBJ1-3, the complete variable domain reads GAGVSQSPSNKVTEKGKDVELRCDPISGHTALYWYRQSLGQGLEFLIYFQGNSAPDKSGLPSDRFSAERTGGSVSTLTIQRTQQEDSAVYLCASSWDRAGNTIYFGEGSWLTVV.

The chain uses TRBV5-5 and TRBJ1-4; D is possibly TRBD1 (5 bases). The CDR3 runs to 14 residues. Trimming took 1 base from V and 4 from J, leaving 8 bases between them. Germline CDR1 and CDR2: SGHKS and YYEKEE (reference sequence). The CDR3 DNA follows: TGTGCCAGCAGCTTGACAGGACATAATGAAAAACTGTTTTTT. Its protein product is CASSLTGHNEKLFF.

This clone was seen just once. This chain joins TRBV27 and TRBJ2-5; TRBD2 aligns across 9 bases. The ends lost 7 bases at V and 13 bases at J; junction bases unmatched: 10. Germline CDR1 MNHEY, CDR2 SMNVEV (reference sequence). CDR3 length: 12 amino acids. The CDR3 region is CASTAGGYRWYF. The DNA of the CDR3 is TGTGCCAGCACCGCGGGGGGGTATAGATGGTACTTC.

The chain joins TRBV15 to TRBJ1-5; no firm D call. The CDR3 totals 13 residues. The V end was cut by 6 bases, the J end by 11 bases, with 17 bases between. CDR1 and CDR2 (germline): LNHNV, YYDKDF (reference sequence). In DNA form, the CDR3 reads TGTGCCACCAGGTTTAGAGGCTCTCTAGCCCAGCATTTT. It encodes CATRFRGSLAQHF.